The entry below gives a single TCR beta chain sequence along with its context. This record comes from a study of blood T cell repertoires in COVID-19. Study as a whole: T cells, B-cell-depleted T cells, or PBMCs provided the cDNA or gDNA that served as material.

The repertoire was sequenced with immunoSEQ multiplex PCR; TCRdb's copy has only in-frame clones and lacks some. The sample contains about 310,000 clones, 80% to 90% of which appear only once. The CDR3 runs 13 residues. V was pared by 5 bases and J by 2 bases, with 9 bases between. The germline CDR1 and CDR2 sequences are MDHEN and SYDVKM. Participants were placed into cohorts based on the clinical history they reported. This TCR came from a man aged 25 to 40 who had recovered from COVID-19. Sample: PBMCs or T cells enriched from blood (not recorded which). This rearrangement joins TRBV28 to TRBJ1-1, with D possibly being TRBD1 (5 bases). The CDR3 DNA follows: TGTGCCAGCAGTGCCACAGGTAACACTGAAGCTTTCTTT. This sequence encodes CASSATGNTEAFF.